This TCR beta chain was found in a study of T cell changes during pregnancy in multiple sclerosis. The assay was immunoSEQ multiplex PCR, and TCRdb's table has in-frame clones only and misses some. Counted here are about 110,000 clones, about 89% occurring once; the ten biggest clones make up roughly 1.6%. Germline V gene data show CDR1 as SEHNR and CDR2 as FQNEAQ (reference sequence). Trimming cost V 4 bases and J 0 bases; bases outside gene matches: 7. This CDR3 is built from 16 residues. This clone was observed once. The genes are TRBV7-9 and TRBJ2-3, with 7 bases matching TRBD2. Source: peripheral blood, taken before pregnancy. This receptor was obtained from a female donor with multiple sclerosis, enrolled in a pregnancy study. The CDR3 sequence: CASSSGNSGSTDTQYF. The CDR3 DNA reads TGTGCCAGCAGCTCCGGGAATAGCGGGAGCACAGATACGCAGTATTTT. Using reference TRBV7-9 and TRBJ2-3 for the parts outside the CDR3, the full variable domain is DTGVSQNPRHKITKRGQNVTFRCDPISEHNRLYWYRQTLGQGPEFLTYFQNEAQLEKSRLLSDRFSAERPKGSFSTLEIQRTEQGDSAMYLCASSSGNSGSTDTQYFGPGTRLTVL.